This TCR beta chain was recovered during a study of PD-L1 blockade in urothelial cancer. Study information: Blood drawn 3 weeks (second dose) and 6 weeks after treatment start was analyzed.

Each PCR reaction had synthetic TCR analog templates spiked into it. Clones were sequenced by immunoSEQ multiplex PCR, and TCRdb holds only the in-frame ones, with some missing. This table holds tens of thousands of clones, around nine tenths found once. For this clone: Compared with germline, one end of the junction differs, possibly owing to a read error.

The CDR3 has 13 amino acids. CDR1 MNHEY and CDR2 SVGAGI come from the germline V gene. The V gene is TRBV6-5, the J gene TRBJ2-1; weak D call: TRBD1 (5 bases). This clonotype was obtained from a man aged 55 to 70 with urothelial cancer. This sample comprised PBMCs, obtained around atezolizumab (anti-PD-L1) treatment. The CDR3 is CASGYRREAEQFF. CDR3 in DNA: TGTGCCAGCGGTTACAGGAGAGAGGCTGAGCAGTTCTTC.